Shown below are 30 T cell receptor beta chains from a single sample sequenced in a study of cytomegalovirus exposure and HLA in healthy donors. The protocol was immunoSEQ multiplex PCR, while the TCRdb copy is restricted to in-frame clones and leaves out a portion. The repertoire includes 110,000 or so clones, 70% to 90% of them detected once, and around 1.9% sits in the top ten. The source material was PBMCs. The origin of the receptors is a man between 18 and 29 years old in good health and CMV-seronegative.

The chain carries TRBV10-2 and TRBJ1-2; the D is unclear. Trimming took off 7 bases at V and 4 bases at J, with 13 bases between the two ends. Germline CDR1 and CDR2: WSHSY and SAAADI. This CDR3 is 13 amino acids long. CDR3: CASTRTGGYGYTF. The CDR3 DNA is TGCGCCAGCACCCGGACGGGAGGCTATGGCTACACCTTC.

This sequence joins TRBV25-1 and TRBJ2-7; 9 nucleotides line up with TRBD1. With 4 bases clipped from V and 3 bases from J, the junction kept 10 bases outside the gene matches. Looked up from germline, CDR1 is MGHDK and CDR2 is SYGVNS. The CDR3 covers 16 residues. The chain's CDR3 is CASSVTGTGSHYEQYF. The CDR3 nucleotides read TGTGCCAGCAGTGTAACCGGGACAGGGAGTCACTACGAGCAGTACTTC.

The chain carries TRBV7-9 and TRBJ2-1; TRBD1 agrees at 8 bases. Germline V CDR1 and CDR2: SEHNR, FQNEAQ (reference sequence). This CDR3 comprises 16 residues. J gave up 8 bases and V 5 bases, and 14 bases lay outside the gene matches. The CDR3 spells CASSPRQGPPVHEQFF. CDR3 bases: TGTGCCAGCAGCCCCAGACAGGGGCCCCCGGTCCATGAGCAGTTCTTC.

V usage is TRBV9 and J usage is TRBJ1-4; TRBD1 matches 7 bases. V trimming: 3 bases; J trimming: 2 bases; junction bases outside the gene matches: 4. This CDR3 is 15 amino acids long. CDR1 is SGDLS and CDR2 is YYNGEE in the germline V gene. The CDR3 loop is CASSELGGTNEKLFF. CDR3 nucleotide sequence: TGTGCCAGCAGCGAGTTAGGGGGCACTAATGAAAAACTGTTTTTT.

The CDR3 DNA reads as TGTGCCAGCAGCTTGGGGGGTTTTGGCACTGAAGCTTTCTTT. It is translated as CASSLGGFGTEAFF. The chain recombines TRBV7-2 with TRBJ1-1, with D maybe TRBD1 (5 bases). The V gene's germline CDR1 is SGHTA and CDR2 FQGNSA. V dropped 3 bases and J dropped 4 bases, with 12 bases sitting between them. CDR3 length equals 14 residues.

The V gene is TRBV6-1, the J gene TRBJ2-7, with D perhaps TRBD1 (5 bases). CDR3 length: 13 residues. Deletions cut 3 bases from V and 3 bases from J, with 9 bases between. CDR1 is MNHNS, CDR2 SASEGT, per germline. The CDR3 nucleotides are TGTGCCAGCAGTGACCAGGGTTACTACGAGCAGTACTTC. Amino acids: CASSDQGYYEQYF.

This clone was observed a single time. The chain uses TRBV16 and TRBJ2-3; 7 bases map to TRBD1. CDR3 length equals 14 residues. Germline CDR1 and CDR2: KGHSY and FQNENV. The V gene end was trimmed by 6 bases and the J gene end by 0 bases; junction bases not matched to a gene: 3. The CDR3 protein is CASRLGQSTDTQYF. The CDR3 DNA reads TGTGCCAGCAGACTGGGACAGAGCACAGATACGCAGTATTTT.

This clone is a singleton in its sample. This chain connects TRBV13 to TRBJ2-5, with 7 bases fitting TRBD1. Germline CDR1 PRHDT, CDR2 FYEKMQ (reference sequence). After removal of 5 bases from V and 1 base from J, the junction contained 7 bases not matched to a gene. The CDR3 has 15 residues. The CDR3 is CASSPRTGLQETQYF. Here the CDR3 DNA reads TGTGCCAGCAGCCCCAGGACAGGACTCCAAGAGACCCAGTACTTC.

This clone came up once. V gene TRBV11-2 combines with J gene TRBJ2-7; D may be TRBD1 (6 bases). The germline gives CDR1 SGHAT, CDR2 FQNNGV. V lost 8 bases to trimming and J lost 5 bases, with 13 bases between them. This CDR3 contains 12 residues. In nucleotides, the CDR3 is TGTGCCAGCGGTAGCAGGGGAAACGAGCAGTACTTC. This sequence encodes CASGSRGNEQYF.

This clone was counted between two and nine times. The chain carries TRBV5-1 and TRBJ2-2, with D possibly TRBD2 on 7 matching bases. This CDR3 is built from 16 residues. CDR1 is SGHRS and CDR2 is YFSETQ in the germline V gene. V lost 4 bases and J lost 0, with 13 bases in between. The CDR3 region has the DNA TGCGCCAGCAGCCCTGAGGGGGGGGCGAACACCGGGGAGCTGTTTTTT. Residues: CASSPEGGANTGELFF.

This sequence joins TRBV5-6 and TRBJ2-2, with D hard to call. With 3 bases removed from V and 3 bases from J, the gap between germline ends came to 9 bases. From germline, CDR1 is SGHDT and CDR2 YYEEEE. The CDR3 covers 14 residues. CDR3 coding DNA: TGTGCCAGCAGCTCCGTATATTACACCGGGGAGCTGTTTTTT. The encoded protein is CASSSVYYTGELFF.

The chain combines TRBV19 with TRBJ1-5; D gene uncertain. Trimming cost V 7 bases and J 7 bases, with 20 bases left between them. CDR1 and CDR2 from the germline V gene are LNHDA and SQIVND (reference sequence). CDR3 length: 15 residues. The CDR3 is CASTLTRGGGQPQHF. CDR3 in DNA: TGTGCCAGTACCCTTACGCGAGGAGGAGGCCAGCCCCAGCATTTT.

CDR3 region: CASSPETTVIITDTQYF. CDR3 coding DNA: TGTGCCAGCAGCCCTGAGACGACAGTTATCATCACAGATACGCAGTATTTT. The V and J genes are TRBV9 and TRBJ2-3; TRBD1 is a possible D gene (5 bases). Germline loops: CDR1 SGDLS, CDR2 YYNGEE. V lost 4 bases, J lost 2 bases, and 20 bases lay in between. The CDR3 is 17 amino acids.

The chain combines TRBV29-1 with TRBJ1-1; 10 bases map to TRBD1. Per the germline V gene, CDR1 is SQVTM and CDR2 is ANQGSEA. With 7 bases clipped from V and 5 bases from J, the junction kept 10 bases outside the gene matches. The CDR3 has 14 residues. CDR3 bases: TGCAGCGGTCACGGACAGGGGGGCGGTACTGAAGCTTTCTTT. Translation: CSGHGQGGGTEAFF.

This clone occurred once. The chain has TRBV2 and TRBJ2-3, with 12 bases identical to TRBD2. J was trimmed by 2 bases and V by 7 bases; bases with no gene match: 10. The length of the CDR3 is 17 residues. CDR1 is SNHLY, CDR2 FYNNEI, per germline. Here the CDR3 reads CASIYNPSGGDTDTQYF. CDR3 nucleotide sequence: TGTGCCAGCATTTACAATCCTAGCGGGGGGGACACAGATACGCAGTATTTT.

This rearrangement joins TRBV19 to TRBJ1-5; D is perhaps TRBD1 (6 bases). CDR1 and CDR2 from the germline V gene are LNHDA and SQIVND (reference sequence). V lost 4 bases and J lost 5, with 9 bases in between. The CDR3 has 13 amino acids. The CDR3 region is CASSNRDYQPQHF. The CDR3 nucleotides are TGTGCCAGTAGTAACAGGGATTATCAGCCCCAGCATTTT. Complete variable domain (other parts from reference TRBV19 and TRBJ1-5): DGGITQSPKYLFRKEGQNVTLSCEQNLNHDAMYWYRQDPGQGLRLIYYSQIVNDFQKGDIAEGYSVSREKKESFPLTVTSAQKNPTAFYLCASSNRDYQPQHFGDGTRLSIL.

This chain uses TRBV28 with TRBJ1-5, with D possibly matching TRBD1 (6 bases). V was cut by 8 bases and J by 4 bases, with 12 bases left in between. This CDR3 is built from 13 residues. Germline CDR1 is MDHEN and CDR2 is SYDVKM. CDR3 in amino acids: CASFDRTNQPQHF. The CDR3 DNA reads TGTGCCAGCTTTGACAGGACAAATCAGCCCCAGCATTTT.

The gene calls are TRBV7-2 and TRBJ2-7; 7 bases match TRBD2. Germline V gene lookup returns CDR1 SGHTA and CDR2 FQGNSA. With 2 bases clipped from V and 4 bases from J, the junction kept 11 bases outside the gene matches. There are 16 residues in the CDR3. The CDR3 region has the DNA TGTGCCAGCAGCTTATCGCGGGAGAACCCCCGATACGAGCAGTACTTC. Protein sequence: CASSLSRENPRYEQYF.

The chain combines TRBV5-6 with TRBJ1-3, with TRBD1 matching over 7 bases. Losses at the gene ends were 3 bases for V and 3 bases for J; bases not matched to a gene: 12. The CDR3 extends over 17 amino acids. From germline, CDR1 is SGHDT and CDR2 YYEEEE. Here the CDR3 reads CASSSINDRVLGNTIYF. CDR3 coding DNA: TGTGCCAGCAGCTCCATAAACGACAGGGTTCTTGGAAACACCATATATTTT. The whole variable domain, filled in from reference TRBV5-6 and TRBJ1-3, reads DAGVTQSPTHLIKTRGQQVTLRCSPKSGHDTVSWYQQALGQGPQFIFQYYEEEERQRGNFPDRFSGHQFPNYSSELNVNALLLGDSALYLCASSSINDRVLGNTIYFGEGSWLTVV.

The chain uses TRBV5-5 and TRBJ2-7; TRBD2 matches 14 bases. V was pared by 4 bases and J by 0 bases, with 9 bases of the junction left unmatched. The germline gives CDR1 SGHKS, CDR2 YYEKEE (reference sequence). There are 18 residues in the CDR3. The chain's CDR3 is CASSPGLAGVSPSYEQYF. In nucleotides, the CDR3 is TGTGCCAGCAGCCCGGGACTAGCGGGGGTGTCCCCCTCCTACGAGCAGTACTTC.

The V call is TRBV28, the J call TRBJ1-4, with 7 bases fitting TRBD1. Per germline, CDR1 MDHEN and CDR2 SYDVKM. The CDR3 runs 12 residues. The ends lost 5 bases at V and 10 bases at J; junction bases unmatched: 4. The CDR3 DNA reads TGTGCCAGCAGTCCGGACAGGCGAAAACTGTTTTTT. Translating gives CASSPDRRKLFF.

V is TRBV18 and J is TRBJ1-5, with D hard to call. CDR3 length equals 13 residues. Germline CDR1 is KGHSH and CDR2 is LQKENI. V gave up 3 bases and J gave up 2 bases, with 5 bases separating them. The CDR3 protein is CASSPNGNQPQHF. As DNA, the CDR3 is TGTGCCAGCTCACCTAATGGCAATCAGCCCCAGCATTTT.

The rearrangement joins TRBV27 to TRBJ2-7; tentatively, D is TRBD2 (6 bases). The CDR3 is 15 amino acids. CDR1 MNHEY and CDR2 SMNVEV come from the germline V gene (reference sequence). V was cut by 8 bases and J by 3 bases, with 20 bases left in between. Written as DNA, the CDR3 is TGTGCCAGCCACCCGACTGGGCTGGGGGGCTACGAGCAGTACTTC. Amino acids: CASHPTGLGGYEQYF.

The chain couples TRBV4-3 to TRBJ2-3; D may be TRBD1 (6 bases). The length of the CDR3 is 16 residues. Between the trimmed V and J ends, which lost 3 bases and 1 base, there was a span of 14 bases. CDR1 is LGHNA, CDR2 YSLEER, per germline. CDR3 DNA sequence: TGCGCCAGCAGCCAGGATAAACAGGGTGGCACAGATACGCAGTATTTT. Encoded protein: CASSQDKQGGTDTQYF.

The chain employs TRBV9 and TRBJ2-5; no reliable D call. There are 13 residues in the CDR3. Germline CDR1 reads SGDLS; CDR2 reads YYNGEE. The germline V and J ends were trimmed by 3 bases and 4 bases, with 10 bases remaining between them. CDR3 DNA sequence: TGTGCCAGCAGCGGGGCAGTCGGAGAGACCCAGTACTTC. Amino acids: CASSGAVGETQYF.

V is TRBV7-6 and J is TRBJ2-5; 9 bases are shared with TRBD1. Looked up from germline, CDR1 is SGHVS and CDR2 is FNYEAQ. The CDR3 consists of 16 residues. V was pared by 5 bases and J by 7 bases, with 14 bases of the junction left unmatched. CDR3 DNA: TGTGCCAGCAGCAGAACAGGGGGCCAAACGAGAGGGACCCAGTACTTC. Its translation: CASSRTGGQTRGTQYF.

V usage is TRBV6-6 and J usage is TRBJ2-5; TRBD1 matches 7 bases. Germline lookup yields CDR1 MNHNY and CDR2 SVGAGI (reference sequence). V shed 4 bases, J shed 4 bases, and the junction held 3 bases outside the gene matches. The CDR3 extends over 13 amino acids. CDR3 sequence (DNA): TGTGCCAGCAGTTTCACAGGGGTAGAGACCCAGTACTTC. Its protein product is CASSFTGVETQYF.

The table lists this clone with a count of one. The chain carries TRBV6-5 and TRBJ2-7; the match to TRBD2 covers 11 bases. The V gene end was trimmed by 6 bases and the J gene end by 4 bases; junction bases not matched to a gene: 5. The CDR3 loop spans 14 amino acids. The germline CDR1 and CDR2 sequences are MNHEY and SVGAGI. The CDR3 protein is CASRGTSGSYEQYF. Here the CDR3 DNA reads TGTGCCAGCAGAGGGACTAGCGGTTCTTACGAGCAGTACTTC.

This chain links TRBV7-9 with TRBJ2-1; D may be TRBD2 (6 bases). Trimming took 4 bases from V and 2 from J, leaving 15 bases between them. The CDR3 contains 16 residues. The germline V gene encodes CDR1 SEHNR and CDR2 FQNEAQ (reference sequence). The CDR3: CASSSYPGLTYNEQFF. The CDR3 nucleotides read TGTGCCAGCAGCTCCTACCCCGGACTAACCTACAATGAGCAGTTCTTC. The full variable domain, completed using reference TRBV7-9 and TRBJ2-1, is DTGVSQNPRHKITKRGQNVTFRCDPISEHNRLYWYRQTLGQGPEFLTYFQNEAQLEKSRLLSDRFSAERPKGSFSTLEIQRTEQGDSAMYLCASSSYPGLTYNEQFFGPGTRLTVL.

This sequence joins TRBV27 and TRBJ2-1; the match to TRBD2 covers 13 bases. V trimming: 4 bases; J trimming: 9 bases; junction bases outside the gene matches: 6. Per germline, CDR1 MNHEY and CDR2 SMNVEV (reference sequence). The CDR3 extends over 15 amino acids. The CDR3 nucleotides read TGTGCCAGCAGTTCCATGGGACTAGCGGGGATTGAGCAGTTCTTC. Translating gives CASSSMGLAGIEQFF.